Below, 27 T cell receptor beta chains from the same sample are listed, as sequenced in a study of tumor-infiltrating lymphocytes in primary liver carcinoma. TCR beta cDNA was prepared out of approximately 500 ng total RNA by means of a constant-region primer. Three rounds of nested multiplex PCR with slightly modified ARM-PCR produced TCR beta libraries. With TRBV1-TRBV30 forward primers and a C-beta reverse primer, the first two PCR rounds were run for around 10 cycles each. TCRdb passed the multiplex PCR reads through MiXCR, listing each CDR3 protein once. The sample comprises some 180,000 distinct CDR3 sequences, approximately 86% of which are singletons, and around 18% rests with the top ten. Co-extracted RNA and DNA came from roughly 20-30 mg of unsorted bulk tissue. Sequenced material: tumor tissue from primary liver carcinoma. These TCRs come from a man aged 40-49 years with primary liver carcinoma and hepatitis B virus infection.

Turning to this clonotype: One junction end does not reproduce the germline sequence, and a read error may be involved. The rearrangement uses TRBV12-3 or TRBV12-4 and TRBJ2-7; a weak D match, TRBD1 (6 bases). There are 13 residues in the CDR3. The CDR3 nucleotides are TGTGCCAACAGTTTAAACAGGGTCTACGATCAGTACTTC. Its protein product is CANSLNRVYDQYF.

On this clonotype itself: Sequence at one end of the junction differs from germline and may be a read error. The V call is TRBV6-1, the J call TRBJ2-3; the D gene could be TRBD1 or TRBD2 (6 bases each). This CDR3 has 16 amino acids. The V gene's germline CDR1 is MNHNS and CDR2 SASEGT. The CDR3: CTSTEIARGRTDTQYF. DNA for the CDR3: TGTACCAGCACTGAAATAGCGCGAGGGAGGACAGATACGCAGTATTTC.

Comments on this clonotype: One end of the junction fails to match germline, which may point to a read error. This chain uses TRBV6-1 with TRBJ1-1; D is uncertain. There are 13 residues in the CDR3. Germline V CDR1 and CDR2: MNHNS, SASEGT. The CDR3 DNA follows: TGTGCCAGCAGTGAAAGAAGGGAAGCTGAAGTTTCATTT. The encoded protein is CASSERREAEVSF.

The chain joins TRBV11-2 to TRBJ1-1, with D possibly matching TRBD1 (5 bases). CDR3 size: 15 residues. Trimming cost V 6 bases and J 3 bases, with 17 bases left between them. Germline V lookup: CDR1 SGHAT, CDR2 FQNNGV. This chain's CDR3 is CASSSEWGTDTEAFF. The CDR3, as DNA: TGTGCCAGCAGTTCGGAGTGGGGGACGGACACTGAAGCTTTCTTT.

The chain combines TRBV28 with TRBJ2-2; tentatively, D is TRBD1 (6 bases). The CDR3 contains 13 residues. Trimming removed 8 bases from V and 9 bases from J, with 16 bases in between. From germline, CDR1 is MDHEN and CDR2 SYDVKM. This CDR3 reads CASDRRVARELFF. The CDR3 DNA is TGTGCCAGCGACAGGCGGGTAGCCAGGGAGCTGTTTTTT.

Note on this clonotype: At one end, the junction sequence differs from germline, possibly due to a read error. This sequence joins TRBV6-1 and TRBJ1-5; D not resolved. This CDR3 comprises 13 residues. Germline assignment: CDR1 MNHNS and CDR2 SASEGT. CDR3 DNA sequence: TGTGCCAGCAGCCACGGCGGCAGTCAGTCCCAGCATTTT. Translated: CASSHGGSQSQHF.

As for this clonotype: A junction end diverges from the germline sequence, so it may reflect a read error. The J gene is TRBJ2-1, the V gene TRBV11-2; D may be TRBD2 (6 bases). The germline V gene has CDR1 SGHAT and CDR2 FQNNGV. The CDR3 spans 15 residues. The CDR3 DNA reads TGCGCCAGCAGCTTTAGCGGCCCATTCGACAATGAGCAGTTCTTC. The encoded protein is CASSFSGPFDNEQFF. The whole variable domain, filled in from reference TRBV11-2 and TRBJ2-1, reads EAGVAQSPRYKIIEKRQSVAFWCNPISGHATLYWYQQILGQGPKLLIQFQNNGVVDDSQLPKDRFSAERLKGVDSTLKIQPAKLEDSAVYLCASSFSGPFDNEQFFGPGTRLTVL.

In this sample, this clonotype turned up many times. V gene TRBV12-3 or TRBV12-4 combines with J gene TRBJ1-2; D gene ambiguous. The CDR3 spans 13 residues. The V gene lost 3 bases and the J gene lost 4 bases, with 9 bases spanning the gap. This CDR3 reads CASSLAHVYGYTF. CDR3 nucleotides: TGTGCCAGCAGTTTGGCCCATGTCTATGGCTACACCTTC.

Worth noting for this clonotype: Germline and junction disagree at one end, which may indicate a read error. The chain uses TRBV12-3 or TRBV12-4 and TRBJ2-1; D remains ambiguous. CDR3 size: 11 residues. The CDR3 sequence: CASSLMVEQLF. The CDR3 DNA reads as TGTGCCAGTAGTTTAATGGTTGAGCAGTTGTTC.

Points on this clonotype: Being one base from a much bigger clone, this may be a read error. Because the CDR3 is missing its conserved closing phenylalanine or tryptophan, this is likely a read error. This chain links TRBV5-1 with TRBJ2-5, with D uncertain. Germline values: CDR1 SGHRS, CDR2 YFSETQ. Trimming shortened V by 0 bases and J by 4 bases, and 10 bases separated the two germline ends. This CDR3 region has 14 residues. The CDR3, as DNA: TGCGCCAGCAGCTTGGGGTTTATTGGAGAGACCCAGTACATC. Residues: CASSLGFIGETQYI.

Details on this clonotype: This likely comes from a read error, as the CDR3 has no conserved phenylalanine or tryptophan at its end. The DNA is omitted, as the CDR3 cannot be located on it reliably, and the CDR3 follows TCRdb's listing. The chain combines TRBV11-1 with TRBJ2-1; whether TRBD2, the table's D call, matches the DNA was not checked. Including both end residues, the CDR3 is 13 amino acids long. Germline CDR1 reads SGHAT; CDR2 reads FQDESV (reference sequence). The CDR3 protein is CASSAGGPNEYFS.

Only one count was recorded for this clonotype. A read error may account for a junction end that differs from germline. The chain has TRBV5-8 and TRBJ2-5; 10 bases agree with TRBD2. The CDR3 has 14 amino acids. The germline CDR1 and CDR2 sequences are SGHTS and YDEGEE. As DNA, the CDR3 is TGTGCCAGCAGCTTCAGGACTAGCGGAGAGACCCAGTACTTT. Protein product: CASSFRTSGETQYF. Filled out from reference TRBV5-8 and TRBJ2-5, the complete variable domain reads EAGVTQSPTHLIKTRGQQATLRCSPISGHTSVYWYQQALGLGLQFLLWYDEGEERNRGNFPPRFSGRQFPNYSSELNVNALELEDSALYLCASSFRTSGETQYFGPGTRLLVL.

Concerning this clonotype itself: A much larger clone is a single base away; this may be a read error. V gene TRBV28 combines with J gene TRBJ1-1; tentative D call: TRBD1 (6 bases). Trimming left V 4 bases short and J 11 bases short, with 17 bases between. The CDR3 extends over 13 amino acids. CDR1 is MDHEN and CDR2 is SYDVKM in the germline V gene. The CDR3 loop is CASSSCTGRDAFF. The DNA of the CDR3 is TGTGCCAGCAGTTCGTGTACAGGGAGGGATGCTTTCTTT.

Regarding this clonotype: Being one base from a much bigger clone, this may be a read error. The chain carries TRBV14 and TRBJ2-5; D is possibly TRBD2 (6 bases). This CDR3 has 16 residues. V was cut by 2 bases and J by 4 bases, with 17 bases left in between. In germline, CDR1 is SGHDN, CDR2 FVKESK. CDR3 residues: CASSQHRDSPPETQYF. The CDR3 nucleotides are TGTGCCAGCAGCCAACATCGGGACTCTCCGCCAGAGACCCAGTACTTC.

Notes on this clonotype: A read error may produce the germline difference seen at one junction end. V and J are TRBV20-1 and TRBJ2-7; D is unresolved. CDR3 length equals 13 residues. Germline loops: CDR1 DFQATT, CDR2 SNEGSKA (reference sequence). CDR3 loop: CSARDPVGDEQYF. Written as DNA, the CDR3 is TGCAGTGCTAGAGACCCCGTAGGAGACGAGCAATACTTC.

Comment on this clonotype: The junction differs from germline at one of its ends, possibly a read error. The chain uses TRBV5-4 and TRBJ2-5, with 7 positions matching TRBD1. The CDR3 is 16 residues long. Germline V CDR1 and CDR2: SGHNT, YYREEE (reference sequence). The CDR3 is CANSPVDRVFGETQYF. Written as DNA, the CDR3 is TGTGCCAACAGCCCGGTTGACAGGGTGTTTGGAGAGACCCAGTACTTC.

As to this clonotype: One end of the junction is discordant with germline, which a read error may explain. The gene calls are TRBV19 and TRBJ2-5; D possibly corresponds to TRBD1 (6 bases). The CDR3 is 12 amino acids. Looked up from germline, CDR1 is LNHDA and CDR2 is SQIVND (reference sequence). CDR3 region: CASRQAGETHYF. The CDR3 DNA follows: TGTGCCAGTCGACAGGCTGGTGAGACCCATTACTTC. The full variable domain, completed using reference TRBV19 and TRBJ2-5, is DGGITQSPKYLFRKEGQNVTLSCEQNLNHDAMYWYRQDPGQGLRLIYYSQIVNDFQKGDIAEGYSVSREKKESFPLTVTSAQKNPTAFYLCASRQAGETHYFGPGTRLLVL.

Concerning this clonotype itself: At one end the junction does not follow the germline gene, possibly because of a read error. The rearrangement joins TRBV11-2 to TRBJ2-5; D could derive from TRBD1 or TRBD2 (5 bases each). The germline V gene has CDR1 SGHAT and CDR2 FQNNGV. The CDR3 is 18 residues long. The CDR3 sequence is CASSPSSIQGIGRETQYF. The CDR3 nucleotides read TGTGCTAGCAGCCCTAGCTCAATCCAGGGTATTGGTCGGGAGACCCAGTACTTC.

J is TRBJ2-7 and V is TRBV11-1, with D possibly matching TRBD2 (6 bases). V was pared by 11 bases and J by 6 bases, with 20 bases between. The CDR3 contains 13 residues. The germline CDR1 and CDR2 sequences are SGHAT and FQDESV (reference sequence). CDR3 coding DNA: TGTGCCTATAGCTCCTCGCGGGGTGGCGAGCAGTACTTC. Translated, it gives CAYSSSRGGEQYF.

Details on this clonotype: The CDR3 end shows no conserved phenylalanine or tryptophan, and so a read error is likely. This rearrangement joins TRBV6-5 to TRBJ2-5; weak D call: TRBD1 (6 bases). Germline lookup yields CDR1 MNHEY and CDR2 SVGAGI. V was clipped by 6 bases and J by 5 bases, with 16 bases between them. The CDR3 is made up of 14 amino acids. For the CDR3, the DNA is TGTGCCAGCAGCTACGCAGGGGACAAGGAGACCCAGTACTCC. Translated: CASSYAGDKETQYS.

About this clonotype: The conserved phenylalanine or tryptophan is not found at the CDR3 terminus, so this likely reflects a read error. The chain employs TRBV29-1 and TRBJ2-7; tentative D call: TRBD2 (6 bases). Germline assignment: CDR1 SQVTM and CDR2 ANQGSEA. The CDR3 has 15 amino acids. The V and J ends lost 3 bases and 5 bases respectively, with 20 bases between them. As DNA, the CDR3 is TGCAGCGTTGAGGAATGGGACGGGGGAGTAGACGAGCAGTACTCC. Translated: CSVEEWDGGVDEQYS.

Many counts were recorded for this clonotype. The V gene is TRBV30, the J gene TRBJ2-7; the match to TRBD1 covers 8 bases. The CDR3 totals 14 residues. The germline V gene encodes CDR1 GTSNPN and CDR2 SVGIG (reference sequence). Trimming cost V 3 bases and J 3 bases; bases outside gene matches: 7. CDR3 loop: CAWRRTGHIYEQYF. The CDR3 DNA reads TGTGCCTGGAGGAGGACAGGGCACATCTACGAGCAGTACTTC.

Regarding this clonotype: A much larger clonotype is one base distant, so this may be a read error. The V gene is TRBV7-3, the J gene TRBJ1-3; D unresolved. The V gene's germline CDR1 is SGHTA and CDR2 FQGTGA. V was pared by 9 bases and J by 4 bases, with 7 bases between. This CDR3 has 11 residues. The CDR3: CARGQGNTIYF. For the CDR3, the DNA is TGTGCCAGAGGGCAGGGAAACACCATATATTTT.

At least ten counts were recorded for this clonotype. The chain employs TRBV6-1 and TRBJ1-6; TRBD1 matches 9 bases. V lost 4 bases and J lost 7; bases outside the gene matches: 11. The germline CDR1 and CDR2 sequences are MNHNS and SASEGT. CDR3 length: 17 residues. CDR3 loop: CASSGPPGTGRNSPLHF. Here the CDR3 DNA reads TGTGCCAGCAGTGGACCACCGGGGACAGGGCGGAATTCACCCCTCCACTTT.

Regarding this clonotype: Possible read error: a much larger clone is one base away. The chain employs TRBV28 and TRBJ2-3; maybe TRBD2 (6 bases). Germline V gives CDR1 MDHEN, CDR2 SYDVKM. The CDR3 length is 16 residues. Trimming cost V 10 bases and J 2 bases, with 22 bases left between them. CDR3 in DNA: TGTGCCAACAATGCCTTAGCGGTCCCTAACACAGATACGCAGTATTTT. Protein: CANNALAVPNTDTQYF.

In regard to this clonotype: The junction departs from germline at one end; a sequencing error may be responsible. The V gene is TRBV29-1, the J gene TRBJ2-3, with D perhaps being TRBD1 or TRBD2 (5 bases each). The germline V gene has CDR1 SQVTM and CDR2 ANQGSEA. The CDR3 consists of 14 residues. The CDR3 sequence is CSVALGLRTGTQYF. The CDR3 region has the DNA TGCAGCGTGGCCCTCGGACTTCGCACAGGTACGCAGTATTTT.

On this clonotype itself: One junction end does not reproduce the germline sequence, and a read error may be involved. V is TRBV14 and J is TRBJ2-1; 8 bases are shared with TRBD2. The V gene's germline CDR1 is SGHDN and CDR2 FVKESK. The length of the CDR3 is 16 residues. The CDR3 is CARNAVAGWVNNEQFF. The CDR3 coding sequence is TGTGCCAGAAATGCCGTAGCGGGATGGGTAAACAATGAACAGTTCTTC.